These 14 T cell receptor beta chains originate from one sample sequenced in a study of beta chain features in type 1 diabetes. Study-wide results and limits: In all four CD4+ subsets, TCRB CDR3 length was significantly, moderately reduced in type 1 diabetes.

Reverse transcription of all isolated RNA meant that expressed TCRB transcripts were sequenced. TCRdb's table, derived via immunoSEQ multiplex PCR, lists solely in-frame clones and lacks some. The sample has around 250,000 clones; 13% to 15% are singletons. Their antigen targets remain unknown. Material for sequencing was naive CD4+ T cells from blood. These receptors were obtained from a young man with type 1 diabetes.

This chain links TRBV2 with TRBJ2-4; D not resolved. This CDR3 region has 14 residues. Germline CDR1 reads SNHLY; CDR2 reads FYNNEI. V dropped 6 bases and J dropped 8 bases, with 17 bases sitting between them. The CDR3 here is CASSPLTPRDIQYF. The DNA of the CDR3 is TGTGCCAGCAGCCCCCTTACGCCCCGAGACATTCAGTACTTC. Together with reference TRBV2 and TRBJ2-4, the CDR3 gives the full variable domain: EPEVTQTPSHQVTQMGQEVILRCVPISNHLYFYWYRQILGQKVEFLVSFYNNEISEKSEIFDDQFSVERPDGSNFTLKIRSTKLEDSAMYFCASSPLTPRDIQYFGAGTRLSVL.

The sample holds a few counts of this clone. The CDR3 bases are TGTGCCAGCAGTGCGCCGAAGGGGCCCCTATTCTACGAGCAGTACTTC. Its translation is CASSAPKGPLFYEQYF. The chain recombines TRBV28 with TRBJ2-7, with D possibly being TRBD1 (5 bases). This CDR3 comprises 16 residues. The germline CDR1 and CDR2 sequences are MDHEN and SYDVKM. Trimming cost V 5 bases and J 3 bases, with 20 bases left between them.

A few counts support this clone. The chain joins TRBV4-2 to TRBJ1-5, with D hard to call. V was shortened by 4 bases and J by 5 bases, with 15 bases between the two germline ends. This CDR3 region has 15 residues. The germline V gene has CDR1 LGHNA and CDR2 YNFKEQ. CDR3 protein: CASSLSLGVDQPQHF. The CDR3 DNA sequence: TGTGCCAGCAGCCTATCGCTGGGCGTGGATCAGCCCCAGCATTTT.

V is TRBV5-1 and J is TRBJ2-1; TRBD1 matches 7 bases. Germline loops: CDR1 SGHRS, CDR2 YFSETQ. This CDR3 is built from 15 residues. Trimming at V came to 6 bases and at J to 7 bases, leaving 13 bases not matched to a gene. This chain's CDR3 is CASTPASTGWNEQFF. The CDR3 coding sequence is TGCGCCAGCACCCCTGCTTCGACAGGGTGGAATGAGCAGTTCTTC.

Of note for this clone: The junction departs from germline at one end; a sequencing error may be responsible. The V call is TRBV9, the J call TRBJ2-7, with TRBD2 matching 14 bases. This CDR3 has 15 amino acids. Germline CDR1 SGDLS, CDR2 YYNGEE. The DNA of the CDR3 is TGTGCCAGCAGCGTAGTGGGGACTAGCGGGAGCCTTCAGCACTTC. Translation gives CASSVVGTSGSLQHF.

J is TRBJ2-6 and V is TRBV25-1; D may be TRBD2 (5 bases). The V end was cut by 4 bases, the J end by 1 base, with 8 bases between. Germline V gene lookup returns CDR1 MGHDK and CDR2 SYGVNS. This CDR3 has 15 residues. In DNA, the CDR3 is TGTGCCAGCAGTGTCCCGGGATCTGGGGCCAACGTCCTGACTTTC. Its protein is CASSVPGSGANVLTF.

The chain has TRBV5-1 and TRBJ2-3, with 15 bases that match TRBD2. V was clipped by 2 bases and J by 5 bases; unmatched bases: 9. This CDR3 has 18 amino acids. Germline CDR1 is SGHRS and CDR2 is YFSETQ. CDR3 nucleotide sequence: TGCGCCAGCAGCTTCGGACTAGCGGGAGGGCCAGGTGGAGATACGCAGTATTTT. It codes for CASSFGLAGGPGGDTQYF.

This clone has more than one count but fewer than ten. The rearrangement uses TRBV29-1 and TRBJ2-5, with a possible D match to TRBD1 (6 bases). The V end was cut by 4 bases, the J end by 4 bases, with 16 bases between. The CDR3 runs to 14 residues. Germline V lookup: CDR1 SQVTM, CDR2 ANQGSEA. DNA of the CDR3: TGCAGCGTTGCAGGGGCGAGGGCGGGAGAGACCCAGTACTTC. Protein sequence: CSVAGARAGETQYF.

V usage is TRBV9 and J usage is TRBJ1-2; D gene ambiguous. This CDR3 is built from 12 residues. V was trimmed by 0 bases and J by 3 bases, leaving 3 bases between them. Per germline, CDR1 SGDLS and CDR2 YYNGEE. CDR3 protein: CASSVGDYGYTF. The CDR3, as DNA: TGTGCCAGCAGCGTAGGAGACTATGGCTACACCTTC.

J is TRBJ2-5 and V is TRBV5-4; D may be TRBD2 (5 bases). The V end lost 3 bases, the J end lost 4 bases, and 13 bases lay between the germline ends. Germline assignment: CDR1 SGHNT and CDR2 YYREEE (reference sequence). The CDR3 has 14 amino acids. The CDR3 nucleotides are TGTGCCAGCAGCTCTGTGGGAGAGGGAGAGACCCAGTACTTC. It is translated as CASSSVGEGETQYF. The whole variable domain, filled in from reference TRBV5-4 and TRBJ2-5, reads ETGVTQSPTHLIKTRGQQVTLRCSSQSGHNTVSWYQQALGQGPQFIFQYYREEENGRGNFPPRFSGLQFPNYSSELNVNALELDDSALYLCASSSVGEGETQYFGPGTRLLVL.

This chain joins TRBV21-1 and TRBJ2-7; the table's TRBD1 call for D was not verified on the DNA. TRBV21-1 is assigned pseudogene status. This CDR3 has 19 residues. CDR3 nucleotides: TGTGCCAGCAGCAAACAAGGGACAGTTCCGTTCCCGAGCTCCTACGAGCAGTACTTC. Amino acids: CASSKQGTVPFPSSYEQYF.

The rearrangement links TRBV18 to TRBJ2-7; TRBD2 matches at 13 bases. The V gene's germline CDR1 is KGHSH and CDR2 LQKENI. This CDR3 region has 16 residues. V lost 3 bases, J lost 4 bases, and 6 bases stayed unmatched. DNA of the CDR3: TGTGCCAGCTCACCCGCCAGGACTAGCGGGAGTTACGAGCAGTACTTC. Translation: CASSPARTSGSYEQYF. Filled out from reference TRBV18 and TRBJ2-7, the complete variable domain reads NAGVMQNPRHLVRRRGQEARLRCSPMKGHSHVYWYRQLPEEGLKFMVYLQKENIIDESGMPKERFSAEFPKEGPSILRIQQVVRGDSAAYFCASSPARTSGSYEQYFGPGTRLTVT.

Remarks on this clone: The junction shows a germline mismatch at one end, possibly a read error. The chain combines TRBV12-5 with TRBJ2-1; 7 nucleotides agree with TRBD1. Looked up from germline, CDR1 is LGHNT and CDR2 is FRNRAP. The CDR3 spans 12 residues. Here the CDR3 reads CASGLDRYEQFF. In DNA form, the CDR3 reads TGTGCTAGTGGGTTGGACAGGTATGAGCAGTTCTTC. The whole variable domain, remainder taken from reference TRBV12-5 and TRBJ2-1, is DARVTQTPRHKVTEMGQEVTMRCQPILGHNTVFWYRQTMMQGLELLAYFRNRAPLDDSGMPKDRFSAEMPDATLATLKIQPSEPRDSAVYFCASGLDRYEQFFGPGTRLTVL.

CDR3 amino acids: CASSENEEEAQHF. As DNA, the CDR3 is TGTGCCAGCAGTGAAAATGAGGAGGAGGCCCAGCATTTT. The chain couples TRBV2 to TRBJ1-5; D ambiguous. Germline CDR1 SNHLY, CDR2 FYNNEI. This CDR3 has 13 amino acids. V gave up 2 bases and J gave up 11 bases, with 13 bases separating them.